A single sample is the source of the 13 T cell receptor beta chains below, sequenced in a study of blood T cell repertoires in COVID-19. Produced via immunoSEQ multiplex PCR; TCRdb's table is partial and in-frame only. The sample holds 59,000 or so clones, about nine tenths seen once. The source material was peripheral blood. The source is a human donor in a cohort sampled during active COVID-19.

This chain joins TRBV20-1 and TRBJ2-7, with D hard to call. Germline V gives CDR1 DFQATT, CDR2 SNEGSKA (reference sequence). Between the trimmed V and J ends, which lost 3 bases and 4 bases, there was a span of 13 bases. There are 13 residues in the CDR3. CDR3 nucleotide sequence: TGCAGTGCTAGTTATTCCAGTTGGTACGAGCAGTACTTC. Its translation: CSASYSSWYEQYF.

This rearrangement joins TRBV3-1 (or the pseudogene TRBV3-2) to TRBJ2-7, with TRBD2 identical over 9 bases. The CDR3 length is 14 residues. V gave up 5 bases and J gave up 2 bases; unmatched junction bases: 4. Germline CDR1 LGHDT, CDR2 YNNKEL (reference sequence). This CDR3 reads CASSTLAGAYEQYF. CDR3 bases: TGTGCCAGCAGCACCTTAGCGGGAGCCTACGAGCAGTACTTC.

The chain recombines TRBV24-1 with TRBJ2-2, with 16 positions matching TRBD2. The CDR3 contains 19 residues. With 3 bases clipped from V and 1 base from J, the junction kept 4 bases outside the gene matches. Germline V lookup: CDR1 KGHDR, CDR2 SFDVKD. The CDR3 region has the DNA TGTGCCACCAGTGATCTCGGGACTAGCGGGAGGGGGAACACCGGGGAGCTGTTTTTT. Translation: CATSDLGTSGRGNTGELFF.

The CDR3 DNA is TGCGCCAGCAGCCAAACCTGGGACTTCCGTAGCACAGATACGCAGTATTTT. It specifies CASSQTWDFRSTDTQYF. The genes are TRBV4-1 and TRBJ2-3; TRBD2 is a possible D gene (6 bases). The CDR3 loop spans 17 amino acids. The V and J ends lost 2 bases and 0 bases respectively, with 15 bases between them. Germline V gene lookup returns CDR1 MGHRA and CDR2 YSYEKL.

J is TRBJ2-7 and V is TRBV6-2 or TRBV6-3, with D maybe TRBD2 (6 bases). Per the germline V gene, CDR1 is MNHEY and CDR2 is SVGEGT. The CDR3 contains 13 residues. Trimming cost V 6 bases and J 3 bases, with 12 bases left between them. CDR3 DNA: TGTGCCAGCAGCCTCGGAGCGGGCTACGAGCAGTACTTC. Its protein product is CASSLGAGYEQYF.

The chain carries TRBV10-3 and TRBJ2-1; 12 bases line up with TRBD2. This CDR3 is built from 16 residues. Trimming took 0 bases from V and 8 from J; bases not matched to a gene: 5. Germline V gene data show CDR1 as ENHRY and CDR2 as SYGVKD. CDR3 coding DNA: TGTGCCATCAGTGAGTCGCGACTAGCGGGAGTAGATGAGCAGTTCTTC. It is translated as CAISESRLAGVDEQFF.

CDR3 loop: CASSLSDGLYGYTF. The DNA for the CDR3 is TGTGCCAGCAGCTTAAGCGACGGACTCTATGGCTACACCTTC. This rearrangement joins TRBV11-1 to TRBJ1-2; D unclear. The CDR3 spans 14 residues. Germline-derived CDR1 and CDR2 are SGHAT and FQDESV (reference sequence). Trimming took off 2 bases at V and 4 bases at J, with 11 bases between the two ends.

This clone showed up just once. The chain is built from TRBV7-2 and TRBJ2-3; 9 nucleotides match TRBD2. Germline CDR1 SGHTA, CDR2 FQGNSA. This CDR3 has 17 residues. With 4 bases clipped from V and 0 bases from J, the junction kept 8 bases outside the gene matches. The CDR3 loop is CASSSDRLAVSTDTQYF. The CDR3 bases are TGTGCCAGCAGCTCCGATAGACTAGCGGTGAGCACAGATACGCAGTATTTT.

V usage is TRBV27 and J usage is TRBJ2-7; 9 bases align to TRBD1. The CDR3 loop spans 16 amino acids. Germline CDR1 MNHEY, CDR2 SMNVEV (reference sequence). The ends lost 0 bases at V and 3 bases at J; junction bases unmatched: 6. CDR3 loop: CASSLSPGQGIYEQYF. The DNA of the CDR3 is TGTGCCAGCAGTTTATCCCCGGGACAGGGCATCTACGAGCAGTACTTC.

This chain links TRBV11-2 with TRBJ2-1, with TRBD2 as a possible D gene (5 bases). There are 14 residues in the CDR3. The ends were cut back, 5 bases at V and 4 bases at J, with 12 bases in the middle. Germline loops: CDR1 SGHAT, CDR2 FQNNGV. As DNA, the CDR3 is TGTGCCAGCAGCCTAAGTCGGGGATACAATGAGCAGTTCTTC. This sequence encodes CASSLSRGYNEQFF.

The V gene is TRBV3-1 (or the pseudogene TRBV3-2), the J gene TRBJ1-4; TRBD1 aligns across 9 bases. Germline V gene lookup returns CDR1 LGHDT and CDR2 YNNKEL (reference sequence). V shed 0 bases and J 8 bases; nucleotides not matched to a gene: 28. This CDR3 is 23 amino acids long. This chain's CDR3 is CASSQERSPTRDRENGKGEKLFF. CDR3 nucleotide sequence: TGTGCCAGCAGCCAAGAAAGATCTCCGACCCGGGACAGGGAAAACGGAAAGGGGGAAAAACTGTTTTTT.

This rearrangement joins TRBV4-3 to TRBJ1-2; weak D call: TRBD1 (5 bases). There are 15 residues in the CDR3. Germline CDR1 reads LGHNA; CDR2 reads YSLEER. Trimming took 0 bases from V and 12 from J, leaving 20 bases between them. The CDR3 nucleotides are TGCGCCAGCAGCCAAGATCGGGGCAGGGTCGGAGGGAACACCTTC. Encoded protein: CASSQDRGRVGGNTF.

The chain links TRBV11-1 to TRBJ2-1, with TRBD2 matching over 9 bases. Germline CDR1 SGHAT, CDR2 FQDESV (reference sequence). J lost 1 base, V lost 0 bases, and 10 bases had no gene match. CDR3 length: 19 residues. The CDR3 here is CASSLAGLAFSWSYNEQFF. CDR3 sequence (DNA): TGTGCCAGCAGCTTAGCGGGACTAGCATTCTCTTGGTCCTACAATGAGCAGTTCTTC.